A single sample gave rise to the 32 T cell receptor beta chains below, sequenced in a study of glioma-infiltrating T cells after dendritic cell vaccination. Time point defined: after dendritic cell vaccination, including at tumor progression/relapse. Sequenced by immunoSEQ multiplex PCR; TCRdb stores in-frame clones only, minus some. This table holds over 75,000 clones, 75% to 85% found once. The material sequenced was blood, taken after dendritic cell vaccination. The receptors here all came from a human donor with glioblastoma.

This rearrangement joins TRBV5-1 to TRBJ1-2; D is perhaps TRBD1 (6 bases). CDR3 length equals 16 residues. With 4 bases removed from V and 8 bases from J, the gap between germline ends came to 24 bases. Per the germline V gene, CDR1 is SGHRS and CDR2 is YFSETQ. This chain's CDR3 is CASSLSGQPRFSGYTF. The CDR3 DNA reads TGCGCCAGCAGCCTATCAGGACAGCCGCGTTTTAGCGGCTACACCTTC.

To note about this clone: Other nucleotide sequences in the sample specify the same CDR3. The gene calls are TRBV10-3 and TRBJ1-2; D might be TRBD1 (5 bases). The length of the CDR3 is 13 residues. Looked up from germline, CDR1 is ENHRY and CDR2 is SYGVKD. The V end lost 3 bases, the J end lost 2 bases, and 7 bases lay between the germline ends. CDR3 region: CAISETGNYGYTF. CDR3 sequence (DNA): TGTGCCATCAGTGAAACAGGCAACTATGGCTACACCTTC.

This chain uses TRBV6-5 with TRBJ1-2; 7 bases line up with TRBD1. In germline, CDR1 is MNHEY, CDR2 SVGAGI. The CDR3 runs 16 residues. V shed 4 bases, J shed 3 bases, and the junction held 11 bases outside the gene matches. DNA of the CDR3: TGTGCCAGCAGTTTAGGTGGGACAGTTTTAGACTATGGCTACACCTTC. This sequence encodes CASSLGGTVLDYGYTF.

The J gene is TRBJ1-2, the V gene TRBV9; D is ambiguous. Trimming took 3 bases from V and 11 from J, leaving 17 bases between them. CDR1 and CDR2 from the germline V gene are SGDLS and YYNGEE. The CDR3 is 13 residues long. This CDR3 is CASSATSLRWYTF. Here the CDR3 DNA reads TGTGCCAGCAGCGCCACTTCATTACGTTGGTACACCTTC. Combining the CDR3 with reference TRBV9 and TRBJ1-2 gives the whole variable domain DSGVTQTPKHLITATGQRVTLRCSPRSGDLSVYWYQQSLDQGLQFLIQYYNGEERAKGNILERFSAQQFPDLHSELNLSSLELGDSALYFCASSATSLRWYTFGSGTRLTVV.

V gene TRBV19 combines with J gene TRBJ1-2, with TRBD1 matching 7 bases. Trimming cost V 4 bases and J 7 bases; bases outside gene matches: 12. The CDR3 spans 15 residues. Germline CDR1 and CDR2: LNHDA and SQIVND (reference sequence). The CDR3 sequence: CASSSTGTATGGYTF. The DNA of the CDR3 is TGTGCCAGTAGTAGTACCGGGACAGCTACGGGTGGCTACACCTTC.

CDR3 DNA sequence: TGTGCCAGCAGCTCGAGAGCGACAGGGACCCAGTGGTCGACCTTC. The encoded protein is CASSSRATGTQWSTF. The chain has TRBV5-6 and TRBJ1-2; 7 bases align to TRBD1. The germline V gene encodes CDR1 SGHDT and CDR2 YYEEEE. This CDR3 is built from 15 residues. V lost 3 bases to trimming and J lost 14 bases; unmatched junction nucleotides: 19. Variable domain in full (rest from reference TRBV5-6 and TRBJ1-2): DAGVTQSPTHLIKTRGQQVTLRCSPKSGHDTVSWYQQALGQGPQFIFQYYEEEERQRGNFPDRFSGHQFPNYSSELNVNALLLGDSALYLCASSSRATGTQWSTFGSGTRLTVV.

The chain carries TRBV10-2 and TRBJ2-1; no clear D gene. CDR1 is WSHSY and CDR2 is SAAADI in the germline V gene. V lost 4 bases to trimming and J lost 3 bases, with 7 bases between them. The CDR3 contains 13 residues. This CDR3 is CASSANSYNEQFF. CDR3 nucleotides: TGCGCCAGCAGTGCTAATAGCTACAATGAGCAGTTCTTC.

This clone came up a few times. The V gene is TRBV4-1, the J gene TRBJ2-7; 9 bases agree with TRBD2. The CDR3 has 16 amino acids. Germline values: CDR1 MGHRA, CDR2 YSYEKL. Trimming at V came to 4 bases and at J to 2 bases, leaving 9 bases not matched to a gene. The CDR3 is CASSRDIAGVTYEQYF. Here the CDR3 DNA reads TGCGCCAGCAGCCGAGACATAGCGGGGGTCACCTACGAGCAGTACTTC.

The chain joins TRBV5-1 to TRBJ1-2, with 8 bases that match TRBD1. Germline V gene sequence: CDR1 SGHRS, CDR2 YFSETQ. J lost 8 bases, V lost 4 bases, and 10 bases had no gene match. This CDR3 spans 14 amino acids. CDR3 amino acids: CASSAGRGRWGYTF. CDR3 bases: TGCGCCAGCAGCGCCGGCAGGGGGCGATGGGGCTACACCTTC. Drawing the rest from reference TRBV5-1 and TRBJ1-2, the complete variable domain is KAGVTQTPRYLIKTRGQQVTLSCSPISGHRSVSWYQQTPGQGLQFLFEYFSETQRNKGNFPGRFSGRQFSNSRSEMNVSTLELGDSALYLCASSAGRGRWGYTFGSGTRLTVV.

This clone was found many times. V and J are TRBV7-9 and TRBJ2-2; 13 positions agree with TRBD2. The ends lost 5 bases at V and 6 bases at J; junction bases unmatched: 6. This CDR3 has 16 amino acids. The germline V gene encodes CDR1 SEHNR and CDR2 FQNEAQ (reference sequence). The chain's CDR3 is CASSLGTSGIAGELFF. Here the CDR3 DNA reads TGTGCCAGCAGCCTCGGGACTAGCGGGATAGCCGGGGAGCTGTTTTTT.

The chain carries TRBV7-9 and TRBJ1-1; TRBD1 might be the D (6 bases). Trimming took off 5 bases at V and 7 bases at J, with 11 bases between the two ends. The CDR3 has 12 residues. Germline V CDR1 and CDR2: SEHNR, FQNEAQ (reference sequence). This chain's CDR3 is CASSPRTDEAFF. The CDR3, as DNA: TGTGCCAGCAGCCCGCGGACAGATGAAGCTTTCTTT.

The chain combines TRBV29-1 with TRBJ2-5; TRBD1 matches at 7 bases. CDR3 length: 16 amino acids. Germline CDR1 and CDR2: SQVTM and ANQGSEA. J was trimmed by 1 base and V by 6 bases; bases with no gene match: 14. CDR3 nucleotides: TGCAGCGTACTGCAACCAGGGGGTATCACCCAAGAGACCCAGTACTTC. Translating gives CSVLQPGGITQETQYF.

The rearrangement links TRBV6-1 to TRBJ2-7; tentative D call: TRBD1 (5 bases). Germline lookup yields CDR1 MNHNS and CDR2 SASEGT. CDR3 size: 15 residues. V lost 7 bases to trimming and J lost 4 bases, with 20 bases between them. The CDR3 loop reads CASTEGAGIRYEQYF. CDR3 coding DNA: TGTGCCAGCACCGAAGGGGCAGGGATCAGATACGAGCAGTACTTC.

The genes are TRBV5-1 and TRBJ2-2; 8 nucleotides match TRBD2. This CDR3 region has 17 residues. Trimming took 7 bases from V and 1 from J; bases not matched to a gene: 12. Per the germline V gene, CDR1 is SGHRS and CDR2 is YFSETQ. CDR3 nucleotides: TGCGCCAGCGACCCGTGGGGCGGGGGGCTGAACACCGGGGAGCTGTTTTTT. The encoded protein is CASDPWGGGLNTGELFF.

This clone was seen just once. The chain uses TRBV9 and TRBJ1-4; TRBD1 matches 10 bases. CDR3 size: 17 residues. The germline V gene encodes CDR1 SGDLS and CDR2 YYNGEE. J gave up 5 bases and V 2 bases, and 9 bases lay outside the gene matches. The CDR3 reads CASSVSVRGQGNEKLFF. The CDR3 DNA follows: TGTGCCAGCAGCGTGTCCGTTCGGGGACAGGGGAATGAAAAACTGTTTTTT.

The CDR3 region is CATGGQGSITDTQYF. The CDR3 nucleotides read TGTGCCACAGGGGGACAGGGGTCGATCACAGATACGCAGTATTTT. The rearrangement uses TRBV10-3 and TRBJ2-3, with 10 nucleotides matching TRBD1. This CDR3 comprises 15 residues. Germline V gene lookup returns CDR1 ENHRY and CDR2 SYGVKD. V lost 10 bases and J lost 2; bases outside the gene matches: 9.

This clone has at least ten counts. This chain links TRBV4-1 with TRBJ2-7; possible D gene TRBD2, 6 bases. This CDR3 region has 14 residues. V lost 1 base and J 6 bases, leaving 13 bases between the germline ends. Per germline, CDR1 MGHRA and CDR2 YSYEKL. DNA for the CDR3: TGCGCCAGCAGCCAAGGACTAGTTGGTCGCGAGCAGTACTTC. Protein: CASSQGLVGREQYF.

The chain links TRBV5-4 to TRBJ2-3, with 10 nucleotides matching TRBD1. CDR1 and CDR2 from the germline V gene are SGHNT and YYREEE (reference sequence). Trimming took 0 bases from V and 3 from J; bases not matched to a gene: 4. The CDR3 runs 16 residues. For the CDR3, the DNA is TGTGCCAGCAGCTTGGGTGGGGGACAGGGGACAGATACGCAGTATTTT. Translating gives CASSLGGGQGTDTQYF.

The CDR3 DNA reads TGTGCCAGCCCTAGACAGTGCGACAATAGCAATCAGCCCCAGCATTTT. The encoded protein is CASPRQCDNSNQPQHF. The V call is TRBV21-1, the J call TRBJ1-5; the table's TRBD1 call for D was not verified on the DNA. TRBV21-1 constitutes a pseudogene. This CDR3 is built from 16 residues.

The chain combines TRBV7-9 with TRBJ2-1, with 7 bases that match TRBD2. The V segment lost 2 bases and the J segment 7 bases; nucleotides outside the gene matches: 14. The CDR3 has 17 residues. Germline values: CDR1 SEHNR, CDR2 FQNEAQ (reference sequence). This CDR3 is CASSLNARGGTGNEQFF. The CDR3 nucleotides are TGTGCCAGCAGCTTAAACGCCCGGGGAGGGACGGGGAATGAGCAGTTCTTC. Filled out from reference TRBV7-9 and TRBJ2-1, the complete variable domain reads DTGVSQNPRHKITKRGQNVTFRCDPISEHNRLYWYRQTLGQGPEFLTYFQNEAQLEKSRLLSDRFSAERPKGSFSTLEIQRTEQGDSAMYLCASSLNARGGTGNEQFFGPGTRLTVL.

The chain is built from TRBV2 and TRBJ1-5; D unresolved. Germline lookup yields CDR1 SNHLY and CDR2 FYNNEI. CDR3 length equals 16 residues. The V gene lost 6 bases and the J gene lost 1 base, with 16 bases spanning the gap. The CDR3 spells CASSLNLGISNQPQHF. Here the CDR3 DNA reads TGTGCCAGCAGCCTAAATTTGGGCATCAGCAATCAGCCCCAGCATTTT.

The rearrangement joins TRBV5-6 to TRBJ2-2; unclear D gene. The CDR3 covers 15 residues. From germline, CDR1 is SGHDT and CDR2 YYEEEE. V was trimmed by 2 bases and J by 1 base, leaving 9 bases between them. The CDR3 loop reads CASSFSPVNTGELFF. CDR3 nucleotides: TGTGCCAGCAGCTTTTCCCCCGTGAACACCGGGGAGCTGTTTTTT. Complete variable domain (other parts from reference TRBV5-6 and TRBJ2-2): DAGVTQSPTHLIKTRGQQVTLRCSPKSGHDTVSWYQQALGQGPQFIFQYYEEEERQRGNFPDRFSGHQFPNYSSELNVNALLLGDSALYLCASSFSPVNTGELFFGEGSRLTVL.

This rearrangement joins TRBV25-1 to TRBJ1-4; possibly TRBD1 for D (6 bases). This CDR3 region has 15 residues. Deletions cut 3 bases from V and 8 bases from J, with 16 bases between. Germline V lookup: CDR1 MGHDK, CDR2 SYGVNS. The CDR3 protein is CASSDKQGLSEKLFF. DNA for the CDR3: TGTGCCAGCAGTGATAAGCAGGGGTTGAGCGAAAAACTGTTTTTT.

V usage is TRBV28 and J usage is TRBJ1-4; D is undetermined. The CDR3 loop spans 13 amino acids. V was shortened by 7 bases and J by 8 bases, with 14 bases between the two germline ends. Germline V CDR1 and CDR2: MDHEN, SYDVKM. DNA for the CDR3: TGTGCCAGCACCGAATATAGCCAAGAAAAACTGTTTTTT. Translating gives CASTEYSQEKLFF.

The chain links TRBV6-5 to TRBJ1-3; D is possibly TRBD1 (6 bases). Looked up from germline, CDR1 is MNHEY and CDR2 is SVGAGI. This CDR3 region has 15 residues. V was shortened by 5 bases and J by 1 base, with 12 bases between the two germline ends. The CDR3 nucleotides read TGTGCCAGCAGTAGAACGACAGGATCTGGAAACACCATATATTTT. It is translated as CASSRTTGSGNTIYF.

This clone was recorded a few times. The rearrangement links TRBV6-5 to TRBJ1-2; TRBD1 might be the D (5 bases). V lost 6 bases to trimming and J lost 8 bases, with 7 bases between them. Germline assignment: CDR1 MNHEY and CDR2 SVGAGI. This CDR3 has 10 amino acids. CDR3 DNA sequence: TGTGCCAGCAGGGGGCGAGGCTACACCTTC. This translates into CASRGRGYTF.

The chain links TRBV2 to TRBJ2-3, with 7 bases matching TRBD2. The V gene end was trimmed by 5 bases and the J gene end by 2 bases; junction bases not matched to a gene: 7. Germline V gene sequence: CDR1 SNHLY, CDR2 FYNNEI. There are 15 residues in the CDR3. The DNA of the CDR3 is TGTGCCAGCAGTCAGTGGGGGGGGGACACAGATACGCAGTATTTT. This sequence encodes CASSQWGGDTDTQYF.

This sequence joins TRBV12-5 and TRBJ2-7; 11 bases match TRBD2. V gave up 6 bases and J gave up 7 bases; unmatched junction bases: 8. The CDR3 is 14 amino acids. In germline, CDR1 is LGHNT, CDR2 FRNRAP. The CDR3 coding sequence is TGTGCTAGTGGCGTAGCGGGGGGGCCTTCTGAGCAGTACTTC. It specifies CASGVAGGPSEQYF.

In this sample, this clone turned up a few times. The CDR3 DNA is TGTGCCAGCAGTATCAGGGCGAACACTGAAGCTTTCTTT. It yields the protein CASSIRANTEAFF. The genes are TRBV6-5 and TRBJ1-1, with a tentative D call TRBD1 (5 bases). The germline V gene encodes CDR1 MNHEY and CDR2 SVGAGI. V shed 5 bases and J shed 1 base, with 8 bases lying between them. This CDR3 region has 13 residues.

This chain connects TRBV7-9 to TRBJ1-6; 8 positions match TRBD1. There are 14 residues in the CDR3. The V gene's germline CDR1 is SEHNR and CDR2 FQNEAQ (reference sequence). Unmatched junction bases numbered 3, after V lost 4 bases and J lost 7 bases. Here the CDR3 reads CASSSRQGNSPLHF. The CDR3, as DNA: TGTGCCAGCAGCTCCAGACAGGGGAATTCACCCCTCCACTTT.

V and J are TRBV19 and TRBJ2-1, with 15 positions matching TRBD2. The CDR3 length is 19 residues. Germline values: CDR1 LNHDA, CDR2 SQIVND (reference sequence). Germline trimming cut 5 bases from V and 0 bases from J; bases unmatched to any gene: 8. In DNA, the CDR3 is TGTGCCAGTAGTCCGGGACTAGCGGGGGGCGCACGCTCCTACAATGAGCAGTTCTTC. Translation gives CASSPGLAGGARSYNEQFF.

V and J are TRBV11-2 and TRBJ2-7; D is unclear. Germline V gene lookup returns CDR1 SGHAT and CDR2 FQNNGV. The CDR3 loop spans 14 amino acids. Trimming pared 1 base from V and 1 base from J, leaving 8 bases between. The CDR3 bases are TGTGCCAGCAGCTTAGGGTTTGCGTCCTACGAGCAGTACTTC. It encodes CASSLGFASYEQYF.